Presented here are 8 T cell receptor beta chains from one specimen sequenced in a study of OX40 agonist ivuxolimab in advanced cancers. The data were produced by immunoSEQ multiplex PCR, yet TCRdb's version contains in-frame clones alone and is incomplete. There are almost 70,000 clones in the sample; roughly 92% occur only once, and 0.25% to 0.3% lies in the top ten. The starting material was CD4+ or CD8+ T cells sorted from blood, obtained in a trial of the OX40 agonist ivuxolimab. Receptors originate from an adult with an advanced solid tumor such as melanoma, head and neck, liver or kidney cancer.

The chain joins TRBV4-1 to TRBJ2-3; D remains unclear. CDR3 length: 14 residues. Looked up from germline, CDR1 is MGHRA and CDR2 is YSYEKL. Between the trimmed V and J ends, which lost 1 base and 3 bases, there was a span of 8 bases. The CDR3 DNA reads as TGCGCCAGCAGCCAAGGAGGAGTTACAGATACGCAGTATTTT. Amino acids: CASSQGGVTDTQYF.

The rearrangement links TRBV7-3 to TRBJ2-1, with 8 bases fitting TRBD2. The CDR3 spans 16 residues. Germline trimming cut 2 bases from V and 1 base from J; bases unmatched to any gene: 4. Germline CDR1 is SGHTA and CDR2 is FQGTGA. Here the CDR3 DNA reads TGTGCCAGCAGCTTATCGAGCGGGAGTTCCTACAATGAGCAGTTCTTC. Translated, it gives CASSLSSGSSYNEQFF.

The rearrangement uses TRBV19 and TRBJ2-3, with D possibly matching TRBD2 (5 bases). Germline-derived CDR1 and CDR2 are LNHDA and SQIVND (reference sequence). V was trimmed by 7 bases and J by 5 bases, leaving 13 bases between them. The CDR3 is made up of 13 amino acids. CDR3 amino acids: CASNQARGDTQYF. The DNA of the CDR3 is TGTGCCAGTAACCAGGCCCGGGGAGATACGCAGTATTTT.

This clone was seen only a few times. CDR3 nucleotide sequence: TGCGCCAGCACGGACAGCTCCAACACTGAAGCTTTCTTT. Protein sequence: CASTDSSNTEAFF. The chain carries TRBV10-1 and TRBJ1-1; TRBD1 might be the D (6 bases). This CDR3 has 13 residues. Germline V lookup: CDR1 WNHNN, CDR2 SYGVQD (reference sequence). V was pared by 7 bases and J by 2 bases, with 11 bases between.

The J gene is TRBJ2-7, the V gene TRBV2, with no clear D. V lost 6 bases and J 3 bases, leaving 3 bases between the germline ends. The CDR3 extends over 10 amino acids. Looked up from germline, CDR1 is SNHLY and CDR2 is FYNNEI. CDR3 in amino acids: CASRIYEQYF. CDR3 nucleotides: TGTGCCAGCAGGATCTACGAGCAGTACTTC. Supplemented by reference TRBV2 and TRBJ2-7, the full variable domain reads EPEVTQTPSHQVTQMGQEVILRCVPISNHLYFYWYRQILGQKVEFLVSFYNNEISEKSEIFDDQFSVERPDGSNFTLKIRSTKLEDSAMYFCASRIYEQYFGPGTRLTVT.

Details on this clone: The junction shows a germline mismatch at one end, possibly a read error. V usage is TRBV18 and J usage is TRBJ2-2, with no clear D. This CDR3 region has 16 residues. Germline V gene lookup returns CDR1 KGHSH and CDR2 LQKENI. The CDR3 region is CASSPLPDSNSGELFF. CDR3 in DNA: TGTGCCAGCTCACCACTCCCCGACTCCAACAGCGGGGAGCTGTTTTTT. The variable domain in full, completed from reference TRBV18 and TRBJ2-2, reads NAGVMQNPRHLVRRRGQEARLRCSPMKGHSHVYWYRQLPEEGLKFMVYLQKENIIDESGMPKERFSAEFPKEGPSILRIQQVVRGDSAAYFCASSPLPDSNSGELFFGEGSRLTVL.

CDR3 protein: CASSLDFGAAHEKLFF. Here the CDR3 DNA reads TGTGCCAGCAGCTTGGACTTTGGGGCGGCTCATGAAAAACTGTTTTTT. The chain uses TRBV7-9 and TRBJ1-4; possibly TRBD1 for D (5 bases). The V end lost 3 bases, the J end lost 6 bases, and 17 bases lay between the germline ends. Germline V CDR1 and CDR2: SEHNR, FQNEAQ (reference sequence). The CDR3 runs to 16 residues.

This sequence joins TRBV28 and TRBJ2-5, with D maybe TRBD2 (7 bases). The CDR3 is made up of 16 amino acids. Trimming pared 5 bases from V and 2 bases from J, leaving 18 bases between. Germline loops: CDR1 MDHEN, CDR2 SYDVKM. The CDR3 reads CASSGLRGARQETQYF. Written as DNA, the CDR3 is TGTGCCAGCAGTGGGCTCCGGGGGGCGAGACAAGAGACCCAGTACTTC.